This record covers a single T cell receptor (beta chain). The data derive from a study of blood T cell repertoires in COVID-19. In the original analysis: Reference gene primer amplification yielded estimated nucleated cell counts. TCRdb keeps only in-frame clones here, not all; method: immunoSEQ multiplex PCR. The DNA was the basis for D and trimming; V, J and clone size are from that table. Among 150,000 to 200,000 clones listed, under 90% were seen once. Germline lookup yields CDR1 MNHEY and CDR2 SVGEGT. The V end lost 6 bases, the J end lost 5 bases, and 13 bases lay between the germline ends. CDR3 length equals 13 residues.

This chain joins TRBV6-2 or TRBV6-3 and TRBJ2-5; TRBD2 is a possible D gene (6 bases). The sequence came from a woman in her 70s with COVID-19, enrolled during active disease. Specimen: peripheral blood. The CDR3 bases are TGTGCCAGCAGCAGACTAGTTCGGGAGACCCAGTACTTC. This sequence encodes CASSRLVRETQYF.